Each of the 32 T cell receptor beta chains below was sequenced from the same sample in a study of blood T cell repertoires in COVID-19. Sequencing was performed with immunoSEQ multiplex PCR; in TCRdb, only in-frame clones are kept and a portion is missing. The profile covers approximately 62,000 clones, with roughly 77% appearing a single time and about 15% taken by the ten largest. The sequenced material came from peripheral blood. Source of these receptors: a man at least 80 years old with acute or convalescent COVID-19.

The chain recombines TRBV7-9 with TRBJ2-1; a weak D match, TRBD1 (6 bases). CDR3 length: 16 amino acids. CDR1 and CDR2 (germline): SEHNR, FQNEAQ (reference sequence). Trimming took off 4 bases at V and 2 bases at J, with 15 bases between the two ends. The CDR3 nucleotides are TGTGCCAGCAGCTCCCGCCGGGACAAGACCTACAATGAGCAGTTCTTC. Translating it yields CASSSRRDKTYNEQFF.

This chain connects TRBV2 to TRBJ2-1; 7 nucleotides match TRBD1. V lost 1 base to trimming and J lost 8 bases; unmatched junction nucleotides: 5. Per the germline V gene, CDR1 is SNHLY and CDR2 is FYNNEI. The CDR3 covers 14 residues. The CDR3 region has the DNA TGTGCCAGCAGTGAAGAGGGGGCAGGGGATGAGCAGTTCTTC. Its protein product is CASSEEGAGDEQFF.

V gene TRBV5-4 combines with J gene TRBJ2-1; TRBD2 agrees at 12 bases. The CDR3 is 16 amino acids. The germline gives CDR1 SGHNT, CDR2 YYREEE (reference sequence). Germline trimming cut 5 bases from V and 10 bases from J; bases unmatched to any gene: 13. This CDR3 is CASSQPPSSGGDEQFF. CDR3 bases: TGTGCCAGCAGTCAGCCCCCCTCTAGCGGGGGGGACGAGCAGTTCTTC.

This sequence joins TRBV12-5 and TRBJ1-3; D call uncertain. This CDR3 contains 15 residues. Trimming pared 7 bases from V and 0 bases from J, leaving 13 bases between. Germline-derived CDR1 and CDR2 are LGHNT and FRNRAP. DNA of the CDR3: TGTGCTAGTGCCAAAACACTAAGCTCTGGAAACACCATATATTTT. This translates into CASAKTLSSGNTIYF.

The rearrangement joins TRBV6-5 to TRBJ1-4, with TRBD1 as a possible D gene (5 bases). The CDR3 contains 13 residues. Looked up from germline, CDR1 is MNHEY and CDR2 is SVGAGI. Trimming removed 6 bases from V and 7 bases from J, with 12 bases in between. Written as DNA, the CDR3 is TGTGCCAGCAGCAGGGATTCTGGTGAAAAACTGTTTTTT. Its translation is CASSRDSGEKLFF.

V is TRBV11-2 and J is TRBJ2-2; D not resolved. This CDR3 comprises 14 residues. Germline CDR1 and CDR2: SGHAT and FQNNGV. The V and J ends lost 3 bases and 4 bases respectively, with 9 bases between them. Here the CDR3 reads CASSFGGLTGELFF. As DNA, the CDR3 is TGTGCCAGCAGCTTTGGTGGCCTCACCGGGGAGCTGTTTTTT.

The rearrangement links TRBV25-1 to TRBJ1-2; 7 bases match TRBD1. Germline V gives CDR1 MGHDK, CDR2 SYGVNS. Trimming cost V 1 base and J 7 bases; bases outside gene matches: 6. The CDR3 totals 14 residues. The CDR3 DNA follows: TGTGCCAGCAGTGAATCGGACAGGTTAGCTGGCTACACCTTC. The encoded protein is CASSESDRLAGYTF.

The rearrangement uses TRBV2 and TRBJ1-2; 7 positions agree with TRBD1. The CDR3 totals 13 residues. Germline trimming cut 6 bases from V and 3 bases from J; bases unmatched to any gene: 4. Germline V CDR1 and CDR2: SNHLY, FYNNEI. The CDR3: CASRGDSHYGYTF. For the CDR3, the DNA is TGTGCCAGCAGGGGGGACAGCCACTATGGCTACACCTTC.

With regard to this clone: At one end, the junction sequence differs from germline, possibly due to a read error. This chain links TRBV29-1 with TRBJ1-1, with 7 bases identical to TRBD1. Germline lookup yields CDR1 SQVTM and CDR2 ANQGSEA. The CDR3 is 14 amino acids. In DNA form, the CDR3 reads TGCAGCGTAGAAGTTCAGGGGGGTGACACTGAAGCTTTCTTT. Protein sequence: CSVEVQGGDTEAFF.

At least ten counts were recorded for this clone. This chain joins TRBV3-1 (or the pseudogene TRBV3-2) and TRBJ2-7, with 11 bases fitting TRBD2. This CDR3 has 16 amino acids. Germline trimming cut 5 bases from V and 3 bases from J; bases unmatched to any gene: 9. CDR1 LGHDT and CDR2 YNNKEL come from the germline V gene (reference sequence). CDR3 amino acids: CASSGNRLAGNYEQYF. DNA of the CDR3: TGTGCCAGCAGCGGTAATAGACTAGCGGGGAACTACGAGCAGTACTTC.

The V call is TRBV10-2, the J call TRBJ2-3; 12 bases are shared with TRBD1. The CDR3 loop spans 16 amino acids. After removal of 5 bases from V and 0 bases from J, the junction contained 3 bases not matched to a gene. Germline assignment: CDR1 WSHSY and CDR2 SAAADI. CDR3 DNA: TGCGCCAGCAGTCCGGGACAGGGGGCGAGCACAGATACGCAGTATTTT. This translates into CASSPGQGASTDTQYF.

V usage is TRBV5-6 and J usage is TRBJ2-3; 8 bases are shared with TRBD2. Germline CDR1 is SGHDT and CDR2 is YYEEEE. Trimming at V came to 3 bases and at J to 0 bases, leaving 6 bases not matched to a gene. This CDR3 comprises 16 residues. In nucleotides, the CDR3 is TGTGCCAGCAGCTCTTATAGCGGGGAGAGCACAGATACGCAGTATTTT. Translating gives CASSSYSGESTDTQYF.

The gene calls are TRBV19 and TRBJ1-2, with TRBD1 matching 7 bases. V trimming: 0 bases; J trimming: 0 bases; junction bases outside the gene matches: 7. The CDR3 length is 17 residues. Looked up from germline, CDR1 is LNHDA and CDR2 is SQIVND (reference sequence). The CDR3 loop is CASSIDPRQGANYGYTF. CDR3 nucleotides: TGTGCCAGTAGTATAGACCCGCGACAGGGAGCTAACTATGGCTACACCTTC.

CDR3 loop: CASSHAINNEQFF. In nucleotides, the CDR3 is TGCGCCAGCAGCCATGCGATTAACAATGAGCAGTTCTTC. The rearrangement joins TRBV4-1 to TRBJ2-1; no firm D call. Trimming removed 3 bases from V and 5 bases from J, with 8 bases in between. Germline assignment: CDR1 MGHRA and CDR2 YSYEKL. This CDR3 spans 13 amino acids.

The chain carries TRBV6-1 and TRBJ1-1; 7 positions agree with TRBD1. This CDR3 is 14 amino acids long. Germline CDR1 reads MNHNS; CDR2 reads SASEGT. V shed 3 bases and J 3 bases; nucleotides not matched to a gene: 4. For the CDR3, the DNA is TGTGCCAGCAGTGAGACAGGGCCCCACACTGAAGCTTTCTTT. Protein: CASSETGPHTEAFF.

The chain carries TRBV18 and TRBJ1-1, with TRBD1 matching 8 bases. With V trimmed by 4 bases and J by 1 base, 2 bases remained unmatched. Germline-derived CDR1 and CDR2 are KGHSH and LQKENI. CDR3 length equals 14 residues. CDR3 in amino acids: CASSLTGGNTEAFF. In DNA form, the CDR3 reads TGTGCCAGCTCACTTACAGGGGGGAACACTGAAGCTTTCTTT. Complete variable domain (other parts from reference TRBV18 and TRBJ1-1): NAGVMQNPRHLVRRRGQEARLRCSPMKGHSHVYWYRQLPEEGLKFMVYLQKENIIDESGMPKERFSAEFPKEGPSILRIQQVVRGDSAAYFCASSLTGGNTEAFFGQGTRLTVV.

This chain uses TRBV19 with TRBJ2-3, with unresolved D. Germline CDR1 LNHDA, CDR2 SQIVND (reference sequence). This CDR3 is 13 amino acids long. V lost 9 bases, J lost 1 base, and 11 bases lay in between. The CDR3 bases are TGTGCCAGCCTCCTTCCGGGCACAGATACGCAGTATTTT. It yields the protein CASLLPGTDTQYF.

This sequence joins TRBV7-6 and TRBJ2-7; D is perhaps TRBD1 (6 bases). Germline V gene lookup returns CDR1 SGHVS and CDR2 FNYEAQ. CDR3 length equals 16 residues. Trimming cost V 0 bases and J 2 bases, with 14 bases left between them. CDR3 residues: CASSLAPTGFTYEQYF. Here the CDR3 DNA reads TGTGCCAGCAGCTTAGCGCCGACAGGATTTACCTACGAGCAGTACTTC.

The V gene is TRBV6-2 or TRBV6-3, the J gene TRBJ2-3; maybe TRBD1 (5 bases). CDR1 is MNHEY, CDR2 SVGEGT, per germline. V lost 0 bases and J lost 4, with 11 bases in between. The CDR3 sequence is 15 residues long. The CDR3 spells CASSYSSTGADTQYF. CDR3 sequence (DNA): TGTGCCAGCAGTTACTCGTCCACAGGTGCAGATACGCAGTATTTT.

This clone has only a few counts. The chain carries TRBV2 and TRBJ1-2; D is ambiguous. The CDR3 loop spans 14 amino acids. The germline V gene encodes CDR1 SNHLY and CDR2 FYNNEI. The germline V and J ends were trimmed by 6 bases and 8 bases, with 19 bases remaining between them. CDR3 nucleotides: TGTGCCAGCAGCTCGACGGCCCGACTCTACGGCTACACCTTC. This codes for CASSSTARLYGYTF.

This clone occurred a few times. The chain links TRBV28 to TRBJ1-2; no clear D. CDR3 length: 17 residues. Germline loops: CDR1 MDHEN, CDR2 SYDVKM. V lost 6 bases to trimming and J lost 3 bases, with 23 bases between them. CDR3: CASSTIRPHVNYYGYTF. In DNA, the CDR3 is TGTGCCAGCAGCACTATTAGGCCTCACGTAAACTACTATGGCTACACCTTC.

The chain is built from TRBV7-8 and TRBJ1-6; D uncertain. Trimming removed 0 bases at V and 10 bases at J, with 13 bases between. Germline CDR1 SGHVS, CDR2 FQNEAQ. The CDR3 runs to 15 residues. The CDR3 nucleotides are TGTGCCAGCAGCTTAGCGAACCGGGTTGGGTCACCCCTCCACTTT. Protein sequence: CASSLANRVGSPLHF.

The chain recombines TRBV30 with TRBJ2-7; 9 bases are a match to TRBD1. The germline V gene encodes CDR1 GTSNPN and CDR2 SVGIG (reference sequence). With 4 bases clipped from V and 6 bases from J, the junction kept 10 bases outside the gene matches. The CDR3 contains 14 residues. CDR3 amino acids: CAWNQGGQGAEQYF. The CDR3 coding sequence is TGTGCCTGGAACCAGGGGGGACAGGGCGCCGAGCAGTACTTC.

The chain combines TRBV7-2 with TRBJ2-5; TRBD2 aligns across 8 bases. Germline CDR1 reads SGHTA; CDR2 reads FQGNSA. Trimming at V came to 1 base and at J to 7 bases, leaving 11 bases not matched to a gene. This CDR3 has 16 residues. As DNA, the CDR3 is TGTGCCAGCAGCTTAGGCGCAGGGCGGGGGGCAGCGACCCAGTACTTC. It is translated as CASSLGAGRGAATQYF.

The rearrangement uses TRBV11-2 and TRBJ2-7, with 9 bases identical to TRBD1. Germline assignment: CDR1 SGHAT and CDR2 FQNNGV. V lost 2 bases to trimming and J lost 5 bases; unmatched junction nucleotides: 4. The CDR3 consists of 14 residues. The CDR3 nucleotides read TGTGCCAGCAGCTTAACCGGGACAGGGAACGAGCAGTACTTC. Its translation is CASSLTGTGNEQYF.

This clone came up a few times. CDR3 residues: CASSGWRINQPQHF. In DNA, the CDR3 is TGTGCCAGCAGTGGTTGGCGGATCAATCAGCCCCAGCATTTT. This chain uses TRBV2 with TRBJ1-5; D unclear. Trimming removed 4 bases from V and 3 bases from J, with 10 bases in between. Per germline, CDR1 SNHLY and CDR2 FYNNEI. This CDR3 contains 14 residues. The whole variable domain, filled in from reference TRBV2 and TRBJ1-5, reads EPEVTQTPSHQVTQMGQEVILRCVPISNHLYFYWYRQILGQKVEFLVSFYNNEISEKSEIFDDQFSVERPDGSNFTLKIRSTKLEDSAMYFCASSGWRINQPQHFGDGTRLSIL.

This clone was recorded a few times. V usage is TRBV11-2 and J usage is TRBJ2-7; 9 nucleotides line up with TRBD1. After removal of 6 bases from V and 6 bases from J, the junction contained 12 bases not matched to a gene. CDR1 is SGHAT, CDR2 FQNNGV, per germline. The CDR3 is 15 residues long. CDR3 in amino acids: CASSAQPGQGSEQYF. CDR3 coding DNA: TGTGCCAGCAGTGCTCAACCGGGACAGGGCTCCGAGCAGTACTTC.

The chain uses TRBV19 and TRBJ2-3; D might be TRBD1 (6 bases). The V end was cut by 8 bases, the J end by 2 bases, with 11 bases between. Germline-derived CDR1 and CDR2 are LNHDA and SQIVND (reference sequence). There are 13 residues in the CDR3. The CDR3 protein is CASEDRTTDTQYF. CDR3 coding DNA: TGTGCCAGTGAAGACAGGACCACAGATACGCAGTATTTT.

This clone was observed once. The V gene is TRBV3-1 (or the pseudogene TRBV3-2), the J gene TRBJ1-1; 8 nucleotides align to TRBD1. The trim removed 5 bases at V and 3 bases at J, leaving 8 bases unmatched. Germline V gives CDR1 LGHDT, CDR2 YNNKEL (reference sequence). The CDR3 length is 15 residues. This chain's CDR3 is CASSSRTGLDTEAFF. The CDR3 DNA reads TGTGCCAGCAGCTCTCGGACAGGGTTGGACACTGAAGCTTTCTTT.

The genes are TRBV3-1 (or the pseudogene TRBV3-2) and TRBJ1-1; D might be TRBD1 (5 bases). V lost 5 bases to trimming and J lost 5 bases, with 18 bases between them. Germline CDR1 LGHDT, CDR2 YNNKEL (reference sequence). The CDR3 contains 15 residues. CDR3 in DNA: TGTGCCAGCAGCTACGCGGGGGGGATTATGACTGAAGCTTTCTTT. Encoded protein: CASSYAGGIMTEAFF.

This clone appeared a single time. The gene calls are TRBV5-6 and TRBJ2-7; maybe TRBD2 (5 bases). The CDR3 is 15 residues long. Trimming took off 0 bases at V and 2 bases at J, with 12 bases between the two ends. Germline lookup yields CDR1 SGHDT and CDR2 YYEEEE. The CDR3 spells CASSLAWPGAYEQYF. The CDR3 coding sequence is TGTGCCAGCAGCTTGGCCTGGCCCGGGGCCTACGAGCAGTACTTC.

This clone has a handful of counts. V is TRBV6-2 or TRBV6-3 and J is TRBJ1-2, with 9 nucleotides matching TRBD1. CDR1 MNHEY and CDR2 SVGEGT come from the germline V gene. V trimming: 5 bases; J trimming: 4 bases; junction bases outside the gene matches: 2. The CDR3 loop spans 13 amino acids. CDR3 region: CASSQDRGYGYTF. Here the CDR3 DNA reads TGTGCCAGCAGTCAGGACAGGGGCTATGGCTACACCTTC.